The sequence of this TCR beta chain was determined in a study of breast tumors, draining lymph nodes, adjacent tissues. The lymph nodes were axillary draining lymph nodes from breast cancer patients. TCRdb re-derived calls from the multiplex PCR reads in MiXCR, one entry per CDR3 protein. The sample carries around 230,000 distinct CDR3 sequences, less than 35% recorded once. The germline V gene encodes CDR1 SGHAT and CDR2 FQNNGV. The CDR3 runs 13 residues. V shed 3 bases and J shed 4 bases, with 7 bases lying between them. Ten or more counts support this clonotype. Material: axillary lymph node tissue. The chain is built from TRBV11-2 and TRBJ1-5; D remains unclear. This receptor was taken from a female donor with breast cancer. Some clones in this sample may be carry-over from other donors' samples. CDR3 sequence: CASSFRPNQPQHF. As DNA, the CDR3 is TGTGCCAGCAGCTTTCGGCCAAATCAGCCCCAGCATTTT. Based on the CDR3 plus reference TRBV11-2 and TRBJ1-5, the full variable domain is EAGVAQSPRYKIIEKRQSVAFWCNPISGHATLYWYQQILGQGPKLLIQFQNNGVVDDSQLPKDRFSAERLKGVDSTLKIQPAKLEDSAVYLCASSFRPNQPQHFGDGTRLSIL.